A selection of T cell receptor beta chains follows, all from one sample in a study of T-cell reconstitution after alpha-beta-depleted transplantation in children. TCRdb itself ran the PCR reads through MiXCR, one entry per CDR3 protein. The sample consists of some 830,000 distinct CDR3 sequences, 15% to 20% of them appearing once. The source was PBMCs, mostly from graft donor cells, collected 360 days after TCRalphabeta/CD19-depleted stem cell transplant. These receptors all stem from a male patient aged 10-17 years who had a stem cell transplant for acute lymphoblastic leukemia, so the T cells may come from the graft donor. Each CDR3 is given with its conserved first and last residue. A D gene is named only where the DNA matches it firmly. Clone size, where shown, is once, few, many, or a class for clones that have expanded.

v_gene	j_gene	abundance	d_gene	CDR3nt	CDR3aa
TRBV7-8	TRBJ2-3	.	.	TGTGCCAGCAGGTCCCCGATGAGAGATACGCAGTATTTT	CASRSPMRDTQYF
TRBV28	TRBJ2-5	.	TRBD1	TGTGCCAGCAGTGCGACAGGGAACCAAGAGACCCAGTACTTC	CASSATGNQETQYF
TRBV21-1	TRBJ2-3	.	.	TGTGCCAGCAGCAAAGGGAGGGGGACGTTGAGCACAGATACGCAGTATTTT	CASSKGRGTLSTDTQYF
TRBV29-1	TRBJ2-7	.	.	TGCAGCGTTGAAGGGACACCGAGCTCCTACGAGCAGTACTTC	CSVEGTPSSYEQYF
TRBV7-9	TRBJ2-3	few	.	TGTGCCAGCAGCCCCGAGTTTTATACGCAGTATTTT	CASSPEFYTQYF
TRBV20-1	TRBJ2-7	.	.	TGCAGTGCTAGAGGTGGTAGGATGGGAGCCTACGAGCAGTACTTC	CSARGGRMGAYEQYF
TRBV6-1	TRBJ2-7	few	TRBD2	TGTGCCAGCAGCGTGCGGGAGGGCCCCTACGAGCAGTACTTC	CASSVREGPYEQYF
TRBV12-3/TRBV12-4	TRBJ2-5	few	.	TGTGCCAGCAGATTCCGACAGACCCAAGAGACCCAGTACTTC	CASRFRQTQETQYF
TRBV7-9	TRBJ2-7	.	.	TGTGCCAGCAGCTTCAAGGGGAAGGCCTACGAGCAGTACTTC	CASSFKGKAYEQYF
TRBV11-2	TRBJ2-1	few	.	TGTGCCAGCAGCTTTCTGACAGGCTCCTACAATGAGCAGTTCTTC	CASSFLTGSYNEQFF